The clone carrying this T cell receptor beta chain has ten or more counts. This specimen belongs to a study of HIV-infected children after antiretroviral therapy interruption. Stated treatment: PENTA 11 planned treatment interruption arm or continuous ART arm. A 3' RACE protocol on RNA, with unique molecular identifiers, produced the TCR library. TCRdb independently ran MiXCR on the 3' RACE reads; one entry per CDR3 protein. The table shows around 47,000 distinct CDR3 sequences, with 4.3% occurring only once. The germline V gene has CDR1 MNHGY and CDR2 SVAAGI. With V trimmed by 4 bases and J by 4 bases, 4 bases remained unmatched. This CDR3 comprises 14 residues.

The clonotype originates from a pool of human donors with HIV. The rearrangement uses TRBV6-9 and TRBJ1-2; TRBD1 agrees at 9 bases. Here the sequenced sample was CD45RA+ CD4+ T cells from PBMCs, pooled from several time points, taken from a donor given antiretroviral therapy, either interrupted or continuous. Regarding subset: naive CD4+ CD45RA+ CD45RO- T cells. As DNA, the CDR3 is TGTGCCAGCAGTTCAGGGACAGGGCCCTATGGCTACACCTTC. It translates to CASSSGTGPYGYTF.